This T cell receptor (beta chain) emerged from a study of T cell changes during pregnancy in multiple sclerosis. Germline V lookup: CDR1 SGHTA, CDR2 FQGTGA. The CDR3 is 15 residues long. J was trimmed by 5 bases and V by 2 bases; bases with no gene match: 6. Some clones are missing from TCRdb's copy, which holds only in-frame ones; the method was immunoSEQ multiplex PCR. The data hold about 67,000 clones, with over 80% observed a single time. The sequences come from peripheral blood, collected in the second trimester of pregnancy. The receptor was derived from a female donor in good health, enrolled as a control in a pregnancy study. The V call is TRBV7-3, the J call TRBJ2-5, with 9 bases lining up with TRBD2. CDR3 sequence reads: CASSLAGGPKETQYF. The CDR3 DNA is TGTGCCAGCAGCTTAGCGGGAGGGCCTAAGGAGACCCAGTACTTC.